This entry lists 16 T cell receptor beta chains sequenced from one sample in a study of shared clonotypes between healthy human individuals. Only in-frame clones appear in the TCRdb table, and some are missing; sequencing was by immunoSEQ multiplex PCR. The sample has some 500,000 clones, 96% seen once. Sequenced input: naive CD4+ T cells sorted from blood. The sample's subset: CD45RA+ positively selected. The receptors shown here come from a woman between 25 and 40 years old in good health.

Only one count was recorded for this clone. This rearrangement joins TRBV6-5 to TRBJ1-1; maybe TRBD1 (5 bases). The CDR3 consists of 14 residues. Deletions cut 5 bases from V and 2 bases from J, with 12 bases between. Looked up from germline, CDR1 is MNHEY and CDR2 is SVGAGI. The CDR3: CASSRRVSNTEAFF. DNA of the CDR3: TGTGCCAGCAGTCGCAGGGTCTCCAACACTGAAGCTTTCTTT.

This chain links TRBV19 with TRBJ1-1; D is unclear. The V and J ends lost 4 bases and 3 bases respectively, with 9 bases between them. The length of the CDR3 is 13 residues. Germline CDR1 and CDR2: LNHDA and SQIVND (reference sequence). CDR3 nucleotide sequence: TGTGCCAGTAGTAACCCGTGGGACACTGAAGCTTTCTTT. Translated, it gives CASSNPWDTEAFF.

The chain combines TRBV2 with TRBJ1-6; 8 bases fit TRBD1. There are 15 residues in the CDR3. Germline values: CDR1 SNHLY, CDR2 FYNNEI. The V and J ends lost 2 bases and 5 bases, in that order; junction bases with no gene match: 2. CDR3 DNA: TGTGCCAGCAGTGAACTGGGACAGGATAATTCACCCCTCCACTTT. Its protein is CASSELGQDNSPLHF. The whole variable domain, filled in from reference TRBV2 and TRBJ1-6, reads EPEVTQTPSHQVTQMGQEVILRCVPISNHLYFYWYRQILGQKVEFLVSFYNNEISEKSEIFDDQFSVERPDGSNFTLKIRSTKLEDSAMYFCASSELGQDNSPLHFGNGTRLTVT.

CDR3 sequence (DNA): TGTGCCAGCAGCAATTGGAAGGGGAACTATGGCTACACCTTC. It specifies CASSNWKGNYGYTF. The chain couples TRBV21-1 to TRBJ1-2; TRBD1 is the table's D call and was not checked against the DNA. TRBV21-1 is termed a pseudogene. The CDR3 length is 14 residues.

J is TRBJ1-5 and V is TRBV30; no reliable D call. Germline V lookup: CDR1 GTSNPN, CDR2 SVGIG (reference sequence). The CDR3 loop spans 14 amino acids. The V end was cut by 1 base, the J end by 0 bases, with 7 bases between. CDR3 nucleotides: TGTGCCTGGAGTGGACGGATTAGCAATCAGCCCCAGCATTTT. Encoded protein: CAWSGRISNQPQHF.

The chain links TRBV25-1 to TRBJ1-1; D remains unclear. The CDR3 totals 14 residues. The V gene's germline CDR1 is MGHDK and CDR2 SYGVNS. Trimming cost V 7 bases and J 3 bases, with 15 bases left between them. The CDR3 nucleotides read TGTGCCAGCACGTTGTCGCTCGGGGACACTGAAGCTTTCTTT. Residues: CASTLSLGDTEAFF.

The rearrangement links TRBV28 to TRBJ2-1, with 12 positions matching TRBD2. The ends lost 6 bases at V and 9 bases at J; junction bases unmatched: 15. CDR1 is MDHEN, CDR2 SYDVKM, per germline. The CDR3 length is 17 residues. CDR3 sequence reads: CASSPLKLAGGLSEQFF. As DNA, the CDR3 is TGTGCCAGCAGCCCCCTTAAACTAGCGGGAGGACTCAGTGAGCAGTTCTTC.

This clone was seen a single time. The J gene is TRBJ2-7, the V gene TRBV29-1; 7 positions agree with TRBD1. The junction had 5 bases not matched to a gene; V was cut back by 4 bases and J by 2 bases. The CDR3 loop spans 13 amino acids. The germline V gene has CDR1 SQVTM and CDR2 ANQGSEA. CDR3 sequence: CSVVRQGPYEQYF. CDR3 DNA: TGCAGCGTTGTGAGACAGGGACCCTACGAGCAGTACTTC.

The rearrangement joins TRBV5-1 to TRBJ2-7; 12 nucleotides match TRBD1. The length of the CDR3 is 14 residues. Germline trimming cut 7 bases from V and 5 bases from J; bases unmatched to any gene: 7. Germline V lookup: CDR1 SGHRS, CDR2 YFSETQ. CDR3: CASDRGTGGNEQYF. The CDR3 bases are TGCGCCAGCGATCGGGGGACAGGGGGCAACGAGCAGTACTTC.

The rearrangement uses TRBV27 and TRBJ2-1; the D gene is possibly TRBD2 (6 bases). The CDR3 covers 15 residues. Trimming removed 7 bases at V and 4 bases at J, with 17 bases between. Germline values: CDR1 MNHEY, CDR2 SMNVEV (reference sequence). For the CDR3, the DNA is TGTGCCAGCACCATTGGTAGCGGCACTTACAATGAGCAGTTCTTC. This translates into CASTIGSGTYNEQFF.

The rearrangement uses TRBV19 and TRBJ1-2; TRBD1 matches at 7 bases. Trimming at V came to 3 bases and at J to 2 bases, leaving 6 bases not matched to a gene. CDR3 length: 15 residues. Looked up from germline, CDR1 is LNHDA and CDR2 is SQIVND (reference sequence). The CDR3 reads CASSIRGQENYGYTF. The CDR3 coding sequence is TGTGCCAGTAGTATTCGCGGACAGGAAAACTATGGCTACACCTTC.

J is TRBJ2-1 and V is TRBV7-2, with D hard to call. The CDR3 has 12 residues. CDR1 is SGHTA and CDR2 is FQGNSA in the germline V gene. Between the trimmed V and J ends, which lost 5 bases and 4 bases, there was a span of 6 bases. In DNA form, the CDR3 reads TGTGCCAGCAGCAACTTTTACAATGAGCAGTTCTTC. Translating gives CASSNFYNEQFF. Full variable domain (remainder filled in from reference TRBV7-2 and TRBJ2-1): GAGVSQSPSNKVTEKGKDVELRCDPISGHTALYWYRQSLGQGLEFLIYFQGNSAPDKSGLPSDRFSAERTGGSVSTLTIQRTQQEDSAVYLCASSNFYNEQFFGPGTRLTVL.

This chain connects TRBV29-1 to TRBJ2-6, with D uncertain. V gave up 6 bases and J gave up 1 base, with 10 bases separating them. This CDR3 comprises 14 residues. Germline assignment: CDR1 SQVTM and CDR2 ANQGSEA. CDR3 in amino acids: CSVRRLSGANVLTF. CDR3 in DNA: TGCAGCGTCAGGCGACTTTCTGGGGCCAACGTCCTGACTTTC.

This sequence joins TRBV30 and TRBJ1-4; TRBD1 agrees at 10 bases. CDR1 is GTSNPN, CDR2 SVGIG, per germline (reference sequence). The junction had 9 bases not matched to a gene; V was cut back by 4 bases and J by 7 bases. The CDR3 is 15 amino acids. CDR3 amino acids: CAWKPGQGTGEKLFF. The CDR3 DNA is TGTGCCTGGAAACCGGGACAGGGGACAGGTGAAAAACTGTTTTTT. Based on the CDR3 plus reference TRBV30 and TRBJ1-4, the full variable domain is SQTIHQWPATLVQPVGSPLSLECTVEGTSNPNLYWYRQAAGRGLQLLFYSVGIGQISSEVPQNLSASRPQDRQFILSSKKLLLSDSGFYLCAWKPGQGTGEKLFFGSGTQLSVL.

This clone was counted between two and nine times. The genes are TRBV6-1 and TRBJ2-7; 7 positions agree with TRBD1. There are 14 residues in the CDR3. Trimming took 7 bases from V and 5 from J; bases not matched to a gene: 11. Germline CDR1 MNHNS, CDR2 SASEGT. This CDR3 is CASTERDRDNEQYF. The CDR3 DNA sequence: TGTGCCAGCACAGAACGAGACAGGGATAACGAGCAGTACTTC.

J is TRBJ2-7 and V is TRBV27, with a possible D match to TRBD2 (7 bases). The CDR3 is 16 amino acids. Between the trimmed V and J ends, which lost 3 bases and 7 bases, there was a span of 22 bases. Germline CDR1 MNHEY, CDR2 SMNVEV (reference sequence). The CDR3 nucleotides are TGTGCCAGCAGTTTTCTCGTTCGGGGGGCCGGGGTTGAGCAGTACTTC. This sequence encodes CASSFLVRGAGVEQYF.